This TCR beta chain emerged from a study of CD8 T cells in ankylosing spondylitis. Study-level findings and limits: A motif in TCR beta, a set of several highly homologous variants, appeared characteristic of ankylosing spondylitis blood.

Quantitative 5'-RACE was performed with molecular barcodes, and it yielded the TCR beta libraries. Using its own MiXCR run on the 5' RACE reads, TCRdb lists one record per CDR3 protein. The data show hundreds of thousands of distinct CDR3 sequences, over 9.5% seen once. The CDR3 extends over 15 amino acids. After removal of 4 bases from V and 5 bases from J, the junction contained 13 bases not matched to a gene. The germline gives CDR1 DFQATT, CDR2 SNEGSKA (reference sequence). This clonotype showed up many times. Antigen: not known. This sequence originates from a male donor with ankylosing spondylitis. Sequences were obtained from blood, either unsorted or a sorted T cell fraction (not recorded which). The chain joins TRBV20-1 to TRBJ2-7; 8 nucleotides align to TRBD2. The CDR3 DNA reads as TGCAGTGCTACTACGGGGATAGCGGGGAGGAACGAGCAGTACTTC. Its translation is CSATTGIAGRNEQYF.